The present T cell receptor beta chain was sequenced within a study of blood T cell repertoires in COVID-19. V was trimmed by 2 bases and J by 4 bases, leaving 15 bases between them. The germline V gene encodes CDR1 SGHRS and CDR2 YFSETQ. This CDR3 spans 15 amino acids. The repertoire was sequenced with immunoSEQ multiplex PCR; TCRdb's copy has only in-frame clones and lacks some. The sample shows some 340,000 clones, roughly 85% of them seen only once. This clonotype was sampled from a woman aged 18-29 years with acute or convalescent COVID-19. The J gene is TRBJ2-5, the V gene TRBV5-1; possible D gene TRBD1, 6 bases. Sequences were obtained from peripheral blood. The CDR3 sequence: CASSLTLQGPETQYF. The CDR3 DNA follows: TGCGCCAGCAGCTTAACCTTACAGGGACCAGAGACCCAGTACTTC.